Listed here is a single T cell receptor (beta chain). The antigen is not known. This sample stems from a study of cytomegalovirus exposure and HLA in healthy donors. Study overall: Of the donors genotyped, a few hundred in all, about 80% fell in the Caucasian-associated ancestry cluster. Regarding the study as a whole: Cytomegalovirus-associated TCR beta chains were listed, numbering 150 to 200. Looking again later, the authors saw that most CMV-associated TCR beta chains seemed HLA-restricted.

The PCR made use of 60 Vbeta and 13 Jbeta primers. Method: immunoSEQ multiplex PCR; TCRdb's copy keeps in-frame clones and lacks some. This listing includes about 82,000 clones. The CDR3 extends over 14 amino acids. V was trimmed by 3 bases and J by 2 bases, leaving 12 bases between them. CDR1 is SGHNT, CDR2 YYREEE, per germline (reference sequence). The clonotype was recovered from a woman aged 25 to 45 in good health and CMV-seronegative. The rearrangement joins TRBV5-4 to TRBJ2-7; D is perhaps TRBD1 (6 bases). The sequencing sample was made of PBMCs. CDR3 amino acids: CASSSRQDPYEQYF. For the CDR3, the DNA is TGTGCCAGCAGCTCCAGACAGGATCCCTACGAGCAGTACTTC.